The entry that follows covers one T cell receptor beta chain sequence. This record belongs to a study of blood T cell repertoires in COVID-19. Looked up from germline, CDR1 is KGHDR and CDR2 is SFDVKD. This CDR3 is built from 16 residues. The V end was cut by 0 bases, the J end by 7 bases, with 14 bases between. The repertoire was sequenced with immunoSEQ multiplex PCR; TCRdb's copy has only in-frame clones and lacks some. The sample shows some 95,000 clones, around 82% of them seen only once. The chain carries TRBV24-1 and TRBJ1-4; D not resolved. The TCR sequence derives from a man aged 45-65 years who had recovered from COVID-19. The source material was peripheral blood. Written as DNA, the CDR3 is TGTGCCACCAGTGATTTGCAGTTAGGTTCGGGTGAAAAACTGTTTTTT. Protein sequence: CATSDLQLGSGEKLFF.